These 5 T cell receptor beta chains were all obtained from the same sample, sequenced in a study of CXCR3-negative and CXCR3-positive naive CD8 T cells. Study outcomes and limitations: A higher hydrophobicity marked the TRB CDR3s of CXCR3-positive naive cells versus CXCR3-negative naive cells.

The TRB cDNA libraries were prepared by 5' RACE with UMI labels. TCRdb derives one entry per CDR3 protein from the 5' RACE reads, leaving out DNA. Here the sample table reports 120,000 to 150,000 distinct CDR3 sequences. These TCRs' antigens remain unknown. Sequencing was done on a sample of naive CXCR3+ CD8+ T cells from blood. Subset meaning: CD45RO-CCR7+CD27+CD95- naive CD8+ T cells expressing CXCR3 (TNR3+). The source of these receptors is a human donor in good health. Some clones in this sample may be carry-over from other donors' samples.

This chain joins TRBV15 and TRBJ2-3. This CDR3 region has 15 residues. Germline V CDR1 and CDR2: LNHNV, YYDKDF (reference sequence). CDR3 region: CATSRVRQPADTQYF. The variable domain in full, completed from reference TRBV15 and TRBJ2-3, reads DAMVIQNPRYQVTQFGKPVTLSCSQTLNHNVMYWYQQKSSQAPKLLFHYYDKDFNNEADTPDNFQSRRPNTSFCFLDIRSPGLGDTAMYLCATSRVRQPADTQYFGPGTRLTVL.

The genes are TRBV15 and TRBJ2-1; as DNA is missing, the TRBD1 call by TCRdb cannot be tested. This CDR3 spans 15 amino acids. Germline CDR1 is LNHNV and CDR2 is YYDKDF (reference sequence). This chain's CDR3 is CAVSPGGGATNEQFF.

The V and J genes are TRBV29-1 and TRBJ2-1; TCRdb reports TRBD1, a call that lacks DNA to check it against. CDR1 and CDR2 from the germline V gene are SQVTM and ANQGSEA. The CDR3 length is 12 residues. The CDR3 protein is CSGRGIYNEQFF.

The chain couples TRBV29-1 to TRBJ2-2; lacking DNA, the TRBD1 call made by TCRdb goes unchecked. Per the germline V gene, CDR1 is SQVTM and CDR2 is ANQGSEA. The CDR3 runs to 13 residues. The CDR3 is CSAQAGGHGELFF.

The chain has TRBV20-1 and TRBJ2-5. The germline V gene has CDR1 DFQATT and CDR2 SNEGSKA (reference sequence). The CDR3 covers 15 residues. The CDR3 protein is CSARDQLAVQETQYF.